These T cell receptor beta chains were read from a single sample in a study of blood T cell repertoires in COVID-19. The table came from immunoSEQ multiplex PCR; TCRdb's copy has only in-frame clones and leaves some out. Found here are more than 25,000 clones, about 89% of them singletons; the top ten hold 0.55%. Sequenced material: peripheral blood. Receptors were obtained from a woman aged 40 to 49 with active or convalescent COVID-19. The CDR3 runs from the conserved cysteine through the conserved F or W. Each record gives: clone size, J gene, V gene, D gene, CDR3 DNA, CDR3 protein. A D gene is named only where the DNA matches it firmly. Clone size, where shown, is once, few, many, or a class for clones that have expanded.

size: -
J: TRBJ1-3
V: TRBV29-1
D: -
DNA: TGCAGCGCACAGCGGGGGTATGGAAACACCATATATTTT
CDR3: CSAQRGYGNTIYF

size: few
J: TRBJ1-6
V: TRBV2
D: TRBD1
DNA: TGTGCCAGCCGGGACAGTAGCTCCTATAATTCACCCCTCCACTTT
CDR3: CASRDSSSYNSPLHF

size: -
J: TRBJ2-7
V: TRBV11-2
D: TRBD2
DNA: TGTGCCAGCAGCTTAGTAGCGGGAGCGTACGAGCAGTACTTC
CDR3: CASSLVAGAYEQYF

size: -
J: TRBJ1-4
V: TRBV5-4
D: TRBD1
DNA: TGTGCCAGCAGCGTCGGGACAGGAAAAAAACTGTTTTTT
CDR3: CASSVGTGKKLFF

size: -
J: TRBJ1-3
V: TRBV18
D: -
DNA: TGTGCCTCCGTGGAAAGCGCTGGAAACACCATATATTTT
CDR3: CASVESAGNTIYF

size: -
J: TRBJ2-3
V: TRBV5-6
D: TRBD2
DNA: TGTGCCAGCAGCTTGGTGGGGTTGACGGGGGGTAGCACAGATACGCAGTATTTT
CDR3: CASSLVGLTGGSTDTQYF

size: -
J: TRBJ1-2
V: TRBV6-5
D: TRBD1
DNA: TGTGCCAGCAGGGGGGACAGGGGCAACTATGGCTACACCTTC
CDR3: CASRGDRGNYGYTF

size: -
J: TRBJ2-7
V: TRBV6-2/TRBV6-3
D: TRBD2
DNA: TGTGCCAGCAGTTACTCCCCTGGGGGGGGCGAGCAGTACTTC
CDR3: CASSYSPGGGEQYF

size: -
J: TRBJ1-6
V: TRBV27
D: -
DNA: TGTGCCAGCAGTTTACAGGCTGAAAATTCACCCCTCCACTTT
CDR3: CASSLQAENSPLHF

size: -
J: TRBJ1-6
V: TRBV6-5
D: -
DNA: TGTGCCAGCGGTCGGAGCTCCTATAATTCACCCCTCCACTTT
CDR3: CASGRSSYNSPLHF

size: -
J: TRBJ2-1
V: TRBV27
D: TRBD2
DNA: TGTGCCAGCACCGAAGCGGGACCGAGCTCCTACAATGAGCAGTTCTTC
CDR3: CASTEAGPSSYNEQFF

size: -
J: TRBJ2-1
V: TRBV29-1
D: -
DNA: TGCAGCGTTCGATCCACTAGCCGCAATGAGCAGTTCTTC
CDR3: CSVRSTSRNEQFF

size: -
J: TRBJ2-2
V: TRBV6-4
D: TRBD2
DNA: TGTGCCAGCAGTGTACGGGGGGGGCCGAACACCGGGGAGCTGTTTTTT
CDR3: CASSVRGGPNTGELFF

size: -
J: TRBJ2-5
V: TRBV3-1/TRBV3-2
D: TRBD2
DNA: TGTGCCAGCAGCCCCGGGACTAGCGGGGCTATATCCCAAGAGACCCAGTACTTC
CDR3: CASSPGTSGAISQETQYF

size: -
J: TRBJ1-1
V: TRBV7-9
D: -
DNA: TGTGCCAGCAGCTTAATAGCGCGGAGGCTGGAAGCTTTCTTT
CDR3: CASSLIARRLEAFF

size: once
J: TRBJ1-6
V: TRBV19
D: -
DNA: TGTGCCACTGGGGCGGAAGGTAGTTCACCCCTCCACTTT
CDR3: CATGAEGSSPLHF

size: -
J: TRBJ2-7
V: TRBV4-1
D: TRBD1
DNA: TGCGCCAGCAGCCCCGGACAGGGCCTCGGGGAGCAGTACTTC
CDR3: CASSPGQGLGEQYF

size: few
J: TRBJ1-5
V: TRBV6-6
D: TRBD1
DNA: TGTGCCAGCAGTCCTGGAGCAGGGACAGGGGCCCGGAGGCCCCAGCATTTT
CDR3: CASSPGAGTGARRPQHF

size: -
J: TRBJ2-4
V: TRBV10-3
D: -
DNA: TGTGCCATCAGTGGCGGACCAACGGGAGACATTCAGTACTTC
CDR3: CAISGGPTGDIQYF

size: -
J: TRBJ1-3
V: TRBV30
D: TRBD1
DNA: TGTGCCTCAGGATCGACAGGGGGATCCCCTGGAAACACCATATATTTT
CDR3: CASGSTGGSPGNTIYF

size: -
J: TRBJ2-3
V: TRBV24-1
D: -
DNA: TGTGCCACCAGTGGGCAGGGAACAGGTCCAGGCACTACAGATACGCAGTATTTT
CDR3: CATSGQGTGPGTTDTQYF

size: -
J: TRBJ2-3
V: TRBV20-1
D: -
DNA: TGCAGTGCTAGTATGTGGGAGAGCACAGATACGCAGTATTTT
CDR3: CSASMWESTDTQYF

size: -
J: TRBJ1-1
V: TRBV9
D: -
DNA: TGTGCCAGCAGCGCCCAGGGGCGGTTTGAAGCTTTCTTT
CDR3: CASSAQGRFEAFF

size: -
J: TRBJ2-3
V: TRBV19
D: TRBD2
DNA: TGTGCCAGTACTACGCGGGGGGAGACAGATACGCAGTATTTT
CDR3: CASTTRGETDTQYF

size: -
J: TRBJ1-3
V: TRBV9
D: -
DNA: TGTGCCAGCAGCGTTACAGGGCTTGGGGGAAACACCATATATTTT
CDR3: CASSVTGLGGNTIYF

size: -
J: TRBJ1-2
V: TRBV7-2
D: -
DNA: TGTGCCAGCAGCATTTACATTACCTACCAGGATGGCTACACCTTC
CDR3: CASSIYITYQDGYTF

size: -
J: TRBJ1-1
V: TRBV9
D: TRBD1
DNA: TGTGCCAGCAGCGTAGACAGGGGTTCCACTGAAGCTTTCTTT
CDR3: CASSVDRGSTEAFF

size: once
J: TRBJ2-1
V: TRBV19
D: TRBD1
DNA: TGTGCCAGTAGTATTACTAACCGACAGGGGTACAATGAGCAGTTCTTC
CDR3: CASSITNRQGYNEQFF

size: -
J: TRBJ2-3
V: TRBV9
D: TRBD2
DNA: TGTGCCAGCAGCGTATCGGATAGCGGGAGCAGCTGGGCAGATACGCAGTATTTT
CDR3: CASSVSDSGSSWADTQYF

size: -
J: TRBJ1-2
V: TRBV19
D: -
DNA: TGTGCCAGCGGGAGCGGGCAGACCGTTAACTATGGCTACACCTTC
CDR3: CASGSGQTVNYGYTF

size: -
J: TRBJ2-5
V: TRBV10-3
D: -
DNA: TGTGCCATCAGTGAGTTGGAGGGAACTCAGGGGACCCAGTACTTC
CDR3: CAISELEGTQGTQYF

size: -
J: TRBJ1-2
V: TRBV5-6
D: TRBD1
DNA: TGTGCCAGCAGCCCCACAGGGGTCAATGGCTACACCTTC
CDR3: CASSPTGVNGYTF

size: few
J: TRBJ2-6
V: TRBV7-3
D: -
DNA: TGTGCCAGCAGCTTACAAGTCAGAAGCTCTGGGGCCAACGTCCTGACTTTC
CDR3: CASSLQVRSSGANVLTF

size: -
J: TRBJ1-6
V: TRBV3-1/TRBV3-2
D: -
DNA: TGTGCCAGCAGCCAAGGACAAGGCTATAATTCACCCCTCCACTTT
CDR3: CASSQGQGYNSPLHF

size: -
J: TRBJ2-3
V: TRBV4-3
D: -
DNA: TGCGCCAGCAGCCAAGGTCCCCGGCCAGGGGAGGATACGCAGTATTTT
CDR3: CASSQGPRPGEDTQYF

size: -
J: TRBJ2-5
V: TRBV25-1
D: -
DNA: TGTGCCAGCAGTGAGCCTAGACAGTTAGGAGAGACCCAGTACTTC
CDR3: CASSEPRQLGETQYF

size: -
J: TRBJ1-2
V: TRBV25-1
D: TRBD1
DNA: TGTGCCAGCAGTAAGAGACAGGGGGCGTTAGATGGCTACACCTTC
CDR3: CASSKRQGALDGYTF

size: -
J: TRBJ1-1
V: TRBV5-6
D: -
DNA: TGTGCCAGCAGCCTCCAGGGCCTATTTGAAGCTTTCTTT
CDR3: CASSLQGLFEAFF

size: once
J: TRBJ2-6
V: TRBV4-2
D: -
DNA: TGTGCCAGCAGCCAAGAAGGGGGCTCTGGGGCCAACGTCCTGACTTTC
CDR3: CASSQEGGSGANVLTF

size: -
J: TRBJ1-2
V: TRBV30
D: TRBD1
DNA: TGTGCCTGGAGGGCCCCTAGAGAGGGGGCGGGTTCGGTCTATGGCTACACCTTC
CDR3: CAWRAPREGAGSVYGYTF

size: -
J: TRBJ2-1
V: TRBV6-5
D: -
DNA: TGTGCCAGCAGCACTAATACCGTGTCTTTGGAGCAGTTCTTC
CDR3: CASSTNTVSLEQFF

size: -
J: TRBJ2-2
V: TRBV29-1
D: TRBD1
DNA: TGCAGCGTTGGACAGGGCGTGACCGGGGAGCTGTTTTTT
CDR3: CSVGQGVTGELFF

size: -
J: TRBJ1-6
V: TRBV6-1
D: -
DNA: TGTGCCAGCAGTGAGGGCCCTTTGGGCCCTAATTCACCCCTCCACTTT
CDR3: CASSEGPLGPNSPLHF

size: once
J: TRBJ1-1
V: TRBV4-3
D: -
DNA: TGCGCCAGCAGCCAAGATTCACAGGGATGGACTGAAGCTTTCTTT
CDR3: CASSQDSQGWTEAFF

size: few
J: TRBJ1-4
V: TRBV6-2/TRBV6-3
D: -
DNA: TGTGCCAGCAGCGTCGTCCGGGAAAAACTGTTTTTT
CDR3: CASSVVREKLFF

size: once
J: TRBJ1-2
V: TRBV19
D: -
DNA: TGTGCCAGTGGTGGGGGGTATGGCTACACCTTC
CDR3: CASGGGYGYTF

size: few
J: TRBJ2-2
V: TRBV7-7
D: TRBD2
DNA: TGTGCTAGCAGCCTCGAACTAGCGGGAGAGAACACCGGGGAGCTGTTTTTT
CDR3: CASSLELAGENTGELFF

size: -
J: TRBJ1-5
V: TRBV2
D: -
DNA: TGTGCCAGCAGGTACGATACAGGGCCCGGCCAGCCCCAGCATTTT
CDR3: CASRYDTGPGQPQHF

size: -
J: TRBJ2-4
V: TRBV30
D: TRBD1
DNA: TGTGCCTGGAGTGTGGGGACAGTAGCCAAAAACATTCAGTACTTC
CDR3: CAWSVGTVAKNIQYF

size: once
J: TRBJ2-4
V: TRBV19
D: TRBD2
DNA: TGTGCCAGTAGTATTGTGGGGACTAGCGGGAGTCCCCTAGCCAAAAACATTCAGTACTTC
CDR3: CASSIVGTSGSPLAKNIQYF

size: -
J: TRBJ2-3
V: TRBV29-1
D: TRBD2
DNA: TGCAGCGCCAATCTAGCGGGAGGTGATACGCAGTATTTT
CDR3: CSANLAGGDTQYF

size: -
J: TRBJ1-1
V: TRBV24-1
D: -
DNA: TGTGCCACCAGTGATTCCGGCACTGAAGCTTTCTTT
CDR3: CATSDSGTEAFF

size: -
J: TRBJ2-5
V: TRBV7-2
D: TRBD2
DNA: TGTGCCAGCAGCTTAGGAGCGGGGGCCACCCAAGAGACCCAGTACTTC
CDR3: CASSLGAGATQETQYF

size: once
J: TRBJ1-2
V: TRBV27
D: -
DNA: TGTGCCAGCATTACTGCTCCCGGGGGGGAGCGGGACTATGGCTACACCTTC
CDR3: CASITAPGGERDYGYTF

size: -
J: TRBJ2-5
V: TRBV12-3/TRBV12-4
D: -
DNA: TGTGCCAGCAGTTTCTCGGTCCAAGAGACCCAGTACTTC
CDR3: CASSFSVQETQYF